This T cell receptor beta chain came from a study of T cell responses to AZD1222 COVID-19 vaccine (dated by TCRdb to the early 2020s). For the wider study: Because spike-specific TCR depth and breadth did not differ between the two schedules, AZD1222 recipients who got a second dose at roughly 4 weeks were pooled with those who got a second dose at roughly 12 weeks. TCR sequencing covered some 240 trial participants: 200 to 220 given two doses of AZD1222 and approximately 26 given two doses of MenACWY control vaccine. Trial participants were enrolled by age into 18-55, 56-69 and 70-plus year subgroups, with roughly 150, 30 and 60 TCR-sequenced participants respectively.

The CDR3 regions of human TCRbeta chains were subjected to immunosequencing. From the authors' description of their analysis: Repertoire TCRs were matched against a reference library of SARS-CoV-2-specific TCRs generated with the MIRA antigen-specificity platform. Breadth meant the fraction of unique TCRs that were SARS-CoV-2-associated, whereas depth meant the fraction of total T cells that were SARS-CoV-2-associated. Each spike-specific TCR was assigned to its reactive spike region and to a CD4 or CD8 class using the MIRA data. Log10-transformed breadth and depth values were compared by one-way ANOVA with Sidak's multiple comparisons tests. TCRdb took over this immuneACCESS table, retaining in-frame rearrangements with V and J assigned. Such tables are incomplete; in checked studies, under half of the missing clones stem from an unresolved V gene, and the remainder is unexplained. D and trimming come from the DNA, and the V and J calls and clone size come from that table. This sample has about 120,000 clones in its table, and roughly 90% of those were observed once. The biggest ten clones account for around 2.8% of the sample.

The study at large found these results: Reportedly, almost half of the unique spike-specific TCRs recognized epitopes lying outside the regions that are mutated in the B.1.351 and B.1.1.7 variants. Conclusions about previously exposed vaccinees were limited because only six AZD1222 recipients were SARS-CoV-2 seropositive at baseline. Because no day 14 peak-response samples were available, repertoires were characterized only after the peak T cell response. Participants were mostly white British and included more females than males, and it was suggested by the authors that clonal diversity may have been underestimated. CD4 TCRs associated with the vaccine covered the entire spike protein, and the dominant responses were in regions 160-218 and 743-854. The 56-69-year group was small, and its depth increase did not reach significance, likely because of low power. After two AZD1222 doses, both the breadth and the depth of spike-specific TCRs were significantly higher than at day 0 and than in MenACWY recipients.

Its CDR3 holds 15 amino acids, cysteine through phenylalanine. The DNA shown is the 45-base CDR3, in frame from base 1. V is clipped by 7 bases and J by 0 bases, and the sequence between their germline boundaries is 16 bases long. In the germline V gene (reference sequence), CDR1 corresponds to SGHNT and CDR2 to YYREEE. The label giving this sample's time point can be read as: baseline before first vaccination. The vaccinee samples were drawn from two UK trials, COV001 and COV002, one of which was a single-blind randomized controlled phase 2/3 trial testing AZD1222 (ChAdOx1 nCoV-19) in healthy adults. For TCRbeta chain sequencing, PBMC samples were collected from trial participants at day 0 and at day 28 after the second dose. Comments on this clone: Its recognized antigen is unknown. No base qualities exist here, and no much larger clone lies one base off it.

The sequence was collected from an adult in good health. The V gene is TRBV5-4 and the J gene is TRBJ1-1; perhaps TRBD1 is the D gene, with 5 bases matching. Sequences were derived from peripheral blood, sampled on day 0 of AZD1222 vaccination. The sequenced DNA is TGTGCCAGCTACAAAAGGGGAGCCATGAACACTGAAGCTTTCTTT. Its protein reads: CASYKRGAMNTEAFF. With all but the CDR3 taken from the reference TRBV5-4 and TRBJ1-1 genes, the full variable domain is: ETGVTQSPTHLIKTRGQQVTLRCSSQSGHNTVSWYQQALGQGPQFIFQYYREEENGRGNFPPRFSGLQFPNYSSELNVNALELDDSALYLCASYKRGAMNTEAFFGQGTRLTVV.